The 32 T cell receptor beta chains below were found in one sample sequenced in a study of blood T cell repertoires in COVID-19. TCRdb's copy holds only in-frame clones and misses some; the assay was immunoSEQ multiplex PCR. Here the sample spans approximately 210,000 clones, about 84% being singletons. The source material was PBMCs or T cells enriched from blood (not recorded which). These receptors were obtained from a man aged 30 to 39 with acute COVID-19.

The chain recombines TRBV6-5 with TRBJ1-6, with D possibly TRBD1 on 5 matching bases. CDR3 length equals 12 residues. Germline V gene sequence: CDR1 MNHEY, CDR2 SVGAGI. V shed 8 bases and J shed 11 bases, with 13 bases lying between them. CDR3 region: CASSGQTTPLHF. CDR3 sequence (DNA): TGTGCCAGCTCAGGGCAGACGACACCCCTCCACTTT.

This clone appeared a single time. V is TRBV18 and J is TRBJ1-2; possibly TRBD1 for D (6 bases). The CDR3 covers 14 residues. Trimming shortened V by 3 bases and J by 8 bases, and 16 bases separated the two germline ends. Germline V CDR1 and CDR2: KGHSH, LQKENI. DNA of the CDR3: TGTGCCAGCTCACCTTCCTCAACAGGGCAAGGCTACACCTTC. It yields the protein CASSPSSTGQGYTF.

In its sample, this clone was seen a few times. The V gene is TRBV6-1, the J gene TRBJ2-5, with D maybe TRBD1 (8 bases). Per the germline V gene, CDR1 is MNHNS and CDR2 is SASEGT. The V end lost 3 bases, the J end lost 5 bases, and 16 bases lay between the germline ends. The CDR3 contains 15 residues. The CDR3 nucleotides read TGTGCCAGCAGTGAGAGCAGGGGGCGGGAGGAGACCCAGTACTTC. Translation gives CASSESRGREETQYF.

The rearrangement uses TRBV19 and TRBJ2-5; TRBD2 aligns across 7 bases. The V gene's germline CDR1 is LNHDA and CDR2 SQIVND (reference sequence). CDR3 length equals 15 residues. V dropped 9 bases and J dropped 2; count of bases not matched to a gene: 12. This CDR3 is CASSPGGIWQETQYF. As DNA, the CDR3 is TGTGCCAGCAGCCCCGGGGGGATTTGGCAAGAGACCCAGTACTTC.

The chain is built from TRBV27 and TRBJ1-1, with D unclear. V lost 3 bases, J lost 4 bases, and 9 bases lay in between. The CDR3 length is 13 residues. The V gene's germline CDR1 is MNHEY and CDR2 SMNVEV (reference sequence). The CDR3 DNA reads TGTGCCAGCAGTTTTAGGGAGGCCACTGAAGCTTTCTTT. The encoded protein is CASSFREATEAFF.

This clone was seen once. The V gene is TRBV9, the J gene TRBJ2-5; D may be TRBD2 (6 bases). The germline CDR1 and CDR2 sequences are SGDLS and YYNGEE. V was shortened by 3 bases and J by 5 bases, with 17 bases between the two germline ends. The length of the CDR3 is 15 residues. As DNA, the CDR3 is TGTGCCAGCAGCGCCGGAGGGACTGACCGGGAGACCCAGTACTTC. It translates to CASSAGGTDRETQYF. Supplemented by reference TRBV9 and TRBJ2-5, the full variable domain reads DSGVTQTPKHLITATGQRVTLRCSPRSGDLSVYWYQQSLDQGLQFLIQYYNGEERAKGNILERFSAQQFPDLHSELNLSSLELGDSALYFCASSAGGTDRETQYFGPGTRLLVL.

The table lists this clone with a few counts. This chain links TRBV11-2 with TRBJ1-5, with a weak D call TRBD1 (6 bases). Germline values: CDR1 SGHAT, CDR2 FQNNGV. Trimming took 0 bases from V and 5 from J, leaving 11 bases between them. The CDR3 length is 15 residues. The chain's CDR3 is CASSLDGNRDQPQHF. CDR3 DNA sequence: TGTGCCAGCAGCTTAGATGGGAACAGGGATCAGCCCCAGCATTTT.

The rearrangement joins TRBV30 to TRBJ2-1; TRBD2 matches at 9 bases. Per the germline V gene, CDR1 is GTSNPN and CDR2 is SVGIG (reference sequence). After removal of 1 base from V and 4 bases from J, the junction contained 5 bases not matched to a gene. There are 15 residues in the CDR3. The CDR3 DNA reads TGTGCCTGGAGTGGACAACTAGCGGGTTACAATGAGCAGTTCTTC. This gives the protein CAWSGQLAGYNEQFF.

The chain is built from TRBV6-5 and TRBJ1-3; the match to TRBD1 covers 8 bases. With V trimmed by 6 bases and J by 0 bases, 4 bases remained unmatched. Germline CDR1 and CDR2: MNHEY and SVGAGI. The CDR3 covers 15 residues. CDR3 DNA sequence: TGTGCCAGCAGAGGACAGGGACCCTCTGGAAACACCATATATTTT. This encodes CASRGQGPSGNTIYF.

Only one count was recorded for this clone. V and J are TRBV7-7 and TRBJ2-2; 7 nucleotides line up with TRBD2. J lost 4 bases, V lost 3 bases, and 8 bases had no gene match. CDR3 length equals 16 residues. CDR1 is SSHAT and CDR2 is FNYEAQ in the germline V gene (reference sequence). CDR3 coding DNA: TGTGCCAGCAGCTTGTTTCCGCGGGGGAGCACCGGGGAGCTGTTTTTT. Translation gives CASSLFPRGSTGELFF.

This clone was seen only a few times. The chain recombines TRBV6-1 with TRBJ1-5, with 7 bases identical to TRBD1. V lost 2 bases, J lost 1 base, and 8 bases stayed unmatched. CDR1 and CDR2 from the germline V gene are MNHNS and SASEGT. This CDR3 has 17 amino acids. CDR3 DNA sequence: TGTGCCAGCAGTGAATCTACAGGGGTATCGAGCAATCAGCCCCAGCATTTT. Amino acid sequence: CASSESTGVSSNQPQHF.

This clone turned up a few times. The CDR3 reads CASAPSDRDNSPLHF. DNA of the CDR3: TGTGCCAGCGCCCCTTCGGACAGGGATAATTCACCCCTCCACTTT. The chain joins TRBV28 to TRBJ1-6; 8 bases match TRBD1. The CDR3 is 15 amino acids. The junction had 8 bases not matched to a gene; V was cut back by 8 bases and J by 5 bases. CDR1 is MDHEN, CDR2 SYDVKM, per germline.

Concerning this clone: A junction end diverges from the germline sequence, so it may reflect a read error. V and J are TRBV7-3 and TRBJ1-6, with TRBD1 matching over 9 bases. The germline V gene encodes CDR1 SGHTA and CDR2 FQGTGA. The CDR3 spans 14 residues. The CDR3 bases are TGTGCCAGCAGCGTAACAGGGGGCACATCACCCCTCCACTTT. Its translation is CASSVTGGTSPLHF.

The chain combines TRBV11-3 with TRBJ2-1, with a possible D match to TRBD1 (6 bases). Deletions cut 1 base from V and 5 bases from J, with 12 bases between. Per germline, CDR1 SGHNT and CDR2 YENEEA. The CDR3 contains 15 residues. This CDR3 is CASSLGGGVDNEQFF. The CDR3 DNA is TGTGCCAGCAGCTTAGGAGGGGGAGTGGACAATGAGCAGTTCTTC.

The rearrangement joins TRBV5-1 to TRBJ2-2; weak D call: TRBD2 (5 bases). The V and J ends lost 0 bases and 1 base respectively, with 19 bases between them. Germline V gives CDR1 SGHRS, CDR2 YFSETQ. The CDR3 loop spans 19 amino acids. Written as DNA, the CDR3 is TGCGCCAGCAGCTTGGCCGGCGGACTCCTCCTAGAGAACACCGGGGAGCTGTTTTTT. Protein sequence: CASSLAGGLLLENTGELFF.

Regarding this clone: This sample also contains other DNA sequences that code for the same CDR3. This chain joins TRBV5-5 and TRBJ2-3; possibly TRBD2 for D (6 bases). This CDR3 is built from 15 residues. Trimming removed 1 base from V and 1 base from J, with 10 bases in between. CDR1 is SGHKS and CDR2 is YYEKEE in the germline V gene (reference sequence). Here the CDR3 reads CASSLLPSGTDTQYF. The CDR3 DNA follows: TGTGCCAGCAGCTTGTTACCTAGCGGCACAGATACGCAGTATTTT.

The chain combines TRBV2 with TRBJ2-1, with D tentatively TRBD1 (6 bases). The CDR3 length is 15 residues. V shed 6 bases and J shed 2 bases, with 14 bases lying between them. Germline CDR1 reads SNHLY; CDR2 reads FYNNEI. The CDR3 loop reads CASRPGTGPYNEQFF. The CDR3, as DNA: TGTGCCAGCAGACCGGGTACAGGGCCCTACAATGAGCAGTTCTTC.

The chain employs TRBV9 and TRBJ1-2; D gene uncertain. V lost 0 bases to trimming and J lost 5 bases, with 11 bases between them. The CDR3 runs 14 residues. CDR1 is SGDLS, CDR2 YYNGEE, per germline. This CDR3 reads CASSVDEGRYGYTF. DNA for the CDR3: TGTGCCAGCAGCGTAGATGAGGGAAGGTATGGCTACACCTTC.

This chain uses TRBV2 with TRBJ1-1; D is perhaps TRBD1 (5 bases). CDR3 length: 15 amino acids. Trimming removed 9 bases at V and 1 base at J, with 18 bases between. Germline CDR1 and CDR2: SNHLY and FYNNEI. The CDR3 is CARREGRSTNTEAFF. Here the CDR3 DNA reads TGTGCCAGGCGGGAGGGGCGATCTACGAACACTGAAGCTTTCTTT.

J is TRBJ1-3 and V is TRBV2; 10 bases agree with TRBD1. The CDR3 is 15 amino acids. V dropped 8 bases and J dropped 0; count of bases not matched to a gene: 4. The germline V gene has CDR1 SNHLY and CDR2 FYNNEI. CDR3 in DNA: TGTGCCAGCTGTAGGGACAGGGGCTCTGGAAACACCATATATTTT. This encodes CASCRDRGSGNTIYF.

The V call is TRBV30, the J call TRBJ2-7, with 8 bases aligning to TRBD2. The V and J ends lost 3 bases and 1 base, in that order; junction bases with no gene match: 5. Germline CDR1 GTSNPN, CDR2 SVGIG (reference sequence). This CDR3 is built from 14 residues. The CDR3, as DNA: TGTGCCTGGAGGAGCCGGGGGGGGTCCTACGAGCAGTACTTC. This gives the protein CAWRSRGGSYEQYF.

The chain joins TRBV11-2 to TRBJ1-2; 7 nucleotides align to TRBD1. This CDR3 contains 17 residues. CDR1 is SGHAT and CDR2 is FQNNGV in the germline V gene. J was trimmed by 1 base and V by 0 bases; bases with no gene match: 8. The CDR3 coding sequence is TGTGCCAGCAGCTTAGATCCCCAGGGGGGTAGTAACTATGGCTACACCTTC. It codes for CASSLDPQGGSNYGYTF.

The genes are TRBV11-2 and TRBJ2-3, with 9 bases matching TRBD1. CDR1 is SGHAT, CDR2 FQNNGV, per germline. This CDR3 contains 15 residues. The V and J ends lost 5 bases and 6 bases, in that order; junction bases with no gene match: 9. CDR3 in DNA: TGTGCCAGCAGCCCGGGACAGGGCCGAGGGGATACGCAGTATTTT. Translation: CASSPGQGRGDTQYF.

The chain recombines TRBV7-2 with TRBJ2-7; the match to TRBD1 covers 9 bases. V gave up 3 bases and J gave up 6 bases; unmatched junction bases: 6. The CDR3 is made up of 14 amino acids. Germline CDR1 and CDR2: SGHTA and FQGNSA. CDR3 region: CASSLSGQGTEQYF. DNA for the CDR3: TGTGCCAGCAGCTTGAGTGGACAGGGGACCGAGCAGTACTTC.

V usage is TRBV4-2 and J usage is TRBJ1-2; the match to TRBD1 covers 7 bases. The CDR3 runs 14 residues. Germline lookup yields CDR1 LGHNA and CDR2 YNFKEQ. Trimming removed 4 bases from V and 6 bases from J; junction bases left unmatched: 8. This CDR3 is CASSPAGGRDGYTF. The CDR3 DNA follows: TGTGCCAGCAGCCCCGCAGGGGGACGGGATGGCTACACCTTC.

This chain joins TRBV25-1 and TRBJ1-1; D not certain. Trimming took off 0 bases at V and 4 bases at J, with 6 bases between the two ends. Germline V gene data show CDR1 as MGHDK and CDR2 as SYGVNS. The CDR3 has 13 residues. The DNA for the CDR3 is TGTGCCAGCAGTGAATATGAGGGCACTGAAGCTTTCTTT. Translated, it gives CASSEYEGTEAFF.

The sample holds one count of this clone. V is TRBV5-1 and J is TRBJ1-2, with 8 nucleotides matching TRBD1. CDR3 size: 12 residues. Germline CDR1 and CDR2: SGHRS and YFSETQ. Trimming removed 0 bases from V and 12 bases from J; junction bases left unmatched: 4. The CDR3 spells CASSLVGTGHTF. For the CDR3, the DNA is TGCGCCAGCAGCTTGGTAGGGACAGGCCACACCTTC.

This clone came up once. The genes are TRBV5-1 and TRBJ1-1; D perhaps matches TRBD1 (5 bases). Trimming removed 5 bases from V and 0 bases from J, with 20 bases in between. Per germline, CDR1 SGHRS and CDR2 YFSETQ. The CDR3 is made up of 17 amino acids. CDR3 in amino acids: CASSSNYRDRLNTEAFF. For the CDR3, the DNA is TGCGCCAGCAGTTCTAATTATAGAGACAGATTGAACACTGAAGCTTTCTTT.

This CDR3 reads CASSSPAGRYGYTF. CDR3 nucleotide sequence: TGTGCCAGCAGTTCCCCAGCAGGGCGCTATGGCTACACCTTC. The chain joins TRBV28 to TRBJ1-2, with D tentatively TRBD1 (5 bases). The V end lost 4 bases, the J end lost 4 bases, and 13 bases lay between the germline ends. This CDR3 spans 14 amino acids. The germline V gene has CDR1 MDHEN and CDR2 SYDVKM.

The V gene is TRBV5-5, the J gene TRBJ2-1, with TRBD2 identical over 8 bases. With 0 bases clipped from V and 9 bases from J, the junction kept 11 bases outside the gene matches. The V gene's germline CDR1 is SGHKS and CDR2 YYEKEE (reference sequence). This CDR3 is 16 amino acids long. The CDR3 region is CASSLAPIAGLGEQFF. CDR3 coding DNA: TGTGCCAGCAGCTTGGCGCCCATAGCGGGGTTGGGTGAGCAGTTCTTC.

The chain couples TRBV6-2 or TRBV6-3 to TRBJ1-4; a possible D gene is TRBD1 (6 bases). The CDR3 runs to 15 residues. CDR1 MNHEY and CDR2 SVGEGT come from the germline V gene. Trimming took off 5 bases at V and 0 bases at J, with 10 bases between the two ends. The CDR3, as DNA: TGTGCCAGCAGTCTAGGACAGACAACTAATGAAAAACTGTTTTTT. Translating it yields CASSLGQTTNEKLFF.

The chain carries TRBV7-3 and TRBJ2-1; TRBD2 matches 12 bases. The CDR3 covers 19 residues. Per germline, CDR1 SGHTA and CDR2 FQGTGA. V lost 5 bases, J lost 1 base, and 12 bases stayed unmatched. In DNA, the CDR3 is TGTGCCAGCAGCCCCGGCCCTAGCGGGGGGGCCAAATCCTACAATGAGCAGTTCTTC. Amino acids: CASSPGPSGGAKSYNEQFF.